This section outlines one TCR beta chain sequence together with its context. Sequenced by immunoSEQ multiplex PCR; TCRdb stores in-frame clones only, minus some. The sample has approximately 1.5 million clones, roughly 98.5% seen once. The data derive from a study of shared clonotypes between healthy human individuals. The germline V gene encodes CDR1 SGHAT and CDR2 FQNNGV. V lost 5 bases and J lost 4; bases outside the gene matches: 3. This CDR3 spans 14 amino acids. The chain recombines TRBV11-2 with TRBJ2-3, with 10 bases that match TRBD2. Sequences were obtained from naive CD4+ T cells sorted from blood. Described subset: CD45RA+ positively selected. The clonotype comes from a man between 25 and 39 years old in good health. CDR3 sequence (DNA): TGTGCCAGCAGCCTAGCGGGAGTTCCAGATACGCAGTATTTT. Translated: CASSLAGVPDTQYF.